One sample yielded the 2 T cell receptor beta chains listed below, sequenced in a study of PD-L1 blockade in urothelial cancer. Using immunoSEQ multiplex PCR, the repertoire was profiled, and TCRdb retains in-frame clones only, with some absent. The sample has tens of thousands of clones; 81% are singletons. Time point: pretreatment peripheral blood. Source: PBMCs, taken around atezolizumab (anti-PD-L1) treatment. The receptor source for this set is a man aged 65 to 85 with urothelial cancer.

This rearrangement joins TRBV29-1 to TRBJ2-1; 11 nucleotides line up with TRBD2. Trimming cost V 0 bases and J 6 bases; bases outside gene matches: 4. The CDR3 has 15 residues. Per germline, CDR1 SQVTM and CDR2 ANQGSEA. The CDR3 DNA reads TGCAGCGTTGAAGAAGGTAGCGGGGGGGGCAATGAGCAGTTCTTC. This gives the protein CSVEEGSGGGNEQFF.

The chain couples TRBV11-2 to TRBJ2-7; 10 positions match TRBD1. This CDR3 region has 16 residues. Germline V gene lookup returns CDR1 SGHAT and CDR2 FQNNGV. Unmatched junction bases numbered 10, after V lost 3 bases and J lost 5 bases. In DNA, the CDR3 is TGTGCCAGCAGCTTTTGGAGGGGACAGGGGTTCGACGAGCAGTACTTC. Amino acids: CASSFWRGQGFDEQYF.